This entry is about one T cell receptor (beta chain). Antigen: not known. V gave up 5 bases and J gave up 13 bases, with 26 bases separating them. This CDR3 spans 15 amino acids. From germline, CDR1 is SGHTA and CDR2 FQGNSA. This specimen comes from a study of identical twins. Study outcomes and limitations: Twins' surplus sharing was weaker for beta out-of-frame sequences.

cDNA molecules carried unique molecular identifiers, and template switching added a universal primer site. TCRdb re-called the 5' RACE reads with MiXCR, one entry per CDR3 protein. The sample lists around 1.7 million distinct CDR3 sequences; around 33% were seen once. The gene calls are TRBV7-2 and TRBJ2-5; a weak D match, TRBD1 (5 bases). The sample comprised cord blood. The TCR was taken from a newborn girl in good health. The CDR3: CASSLNPTGTYERYF. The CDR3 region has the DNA TGTGCCAGCAGCCTCAACCCCACAGGAACCTACGAGCGGTACTTC.